This T cell receptor (beta chain) stems from a study of cytomegalovirus exposure and HLA in healthy donors (dated by TCRdb to the late 2010s). At the level of the whole study: An earlier analysis of approximately 550 of the donors reported 276 Gb of sequence data and roughly 110 million unique TCR beta sequences from about 200 million T cells. An early release that covered more than 550 HLA-typed donors contained about 300 gigabases of sequencing data and 70 million to 100 million unique TCR sequences. Of the roughly 420 genotyped donors, over 80% were placed in the genetic ancestry cluster associated with self-reported Caucasian donors. The study aimed to test whether cataloging public T cell receptors could reveal signatures of past pathogen exposure. The study used immunosequencing to profile the T cell repertoires of 666 subjects and linked those repertoires to cytomegalovirus serostatus. A separate validation cohort of roughly 120 different subjects was used in addition to the approximately 700-subject first cohort. The study combined high-throughput TCR immunosequencing, statistical association of individual TCRs with disease status, and machine learning to predict cytomegalovirus infection status. A later analysis re-examined previously published TCR beta repertoires from 610 or so donors and added high-resolution HLA genotyping to investigate patterns of TCR occurrence. Rather than using new phenotypic data, the later analysis identified candidate immune exposures from TCR beta sequences and from how often those sequences occurred across donors. In an earlier analysis of a few hundred of the donors, high-throughput TCR beta sequencing was used to judge whether each TCR beta V gene segment behaved as functional or pseudogenic. Alongside the repertoire data, information on donor age, sex, ethnicity and CMV serostatus was compiled. Genome-wide SNP genotypes for about 65% of the roughly 670 donors were used in a later genetic analysis, which treated that subset as a discovery cohort. All discovery cohort repertoires had been generated using a single sequencing platform. HLA typing included class I and class II loci at four-digit resolution. The number of typed donors differed by locus: roughly 629-640 for A, B, C, DRB1 and DQB1; 522 for DQA1; fewer than 610 for DPA1; and around 490 for DPB1. Four to six DR-DQ haplotypes were handled as single units for association and clustering, since linkage in the cohort was strong. On average, 235,054 unique TCR beta nucleotide sequences were sequenced per donor among roughly 430 genotyped donors of the cohort, with roughly 19% of those sequences being non-productive.

Library method: the immunoSEQ multiplex PCR assay. For the multiplex PCR, a mixture combining 60 forward primers for TCR Vbeta segments and 13 reverse primers for TCR Jbeta segments was used. The CDR3 region of rearranged TCR beta genes was amplified from genomic DNA with a multiplex PCR assay. Amplified TCR beta libraries were sequenced as 87-base-pair reads on the Illumina HiSeq System. Regarding the original processing steps: A later analysis tallied around 80 million unique TCR beta chains across the 640 or so repertoires, and approximately 12 million of those chains were shared by two or more donors. Raw reads were error-corrected and collapsed into unique sequences with a nearest-neighbor algorithm that merged closely related sequences to remove PCR and sequencing errors. V, D and J gene segments were assigned by aligning CDR3 sequences to IMGT reference sequences. Each retained sequence needed at least a six-nucleotide match to both a V gene segment and a J gene segment. A rearrangement was called productive if the CDR3 had no stop codons and remained in frame with V and J, and every other rearrangement was called non-productive. Following IMGT convention, CDR3 was defined as the stretch from the second conserved V-encoded cysteine up to the conserved J-encoded phenylalanine. The earlier analysis of about 590 of the donors excluded sequences that lacked an unambiguous match to a single V gene segment. In an earlier analysis of a few hundred of the donors, V segments were called functional above 56.7% productive rearrangements and were called segregating when the between-donor standard deviation exceeded 5%. A statistical classification framework was developed to diagnose cytomegalovirus status using the catalog of TCR beta chain sequences. A later analysis assigned V and J genes by comparing TCR nucleotide sequences with IMGT/GENE-DB human TR gene sequences. The TCRdist pipeline was used in a later analysis to assign CDR3 sequences and most-parsimonious VDJ recombination scenarios. A later analysis defined each TCR beta chain by its CDR3 amino acid sequence plus V-gene family, and excluded reads lacking a unique V-gene family. To address suspected cross-contamination and a sequencing artifact, a later analysis removed over 500 highly shared, low-generation-probability nucleotide sequences. In a later analysis, a clonal expansion index was calculated for each public chain from normalized within-repertoire ranks of inferred template counts. Generation probabilities in a later analysis came from a VDJ recombination model fitted to out-of-frame rearrangements, and those results were checked against IGoR. In a later analysis, TCR-TCR, TCR-HLA and TCR-CMV co-occurrence was scored with hypergeometric tests, and a repertoire-size bias correction was applied to TCR pairs. In a later analysis, false discovery rates were estimated by permuting HLA or CMV assignments 20 times. In a later analysis, co-occurring TCRs were grouped using DBSCAN, with TCRdist sequence similarity added in when clustering inside HLA-allele-positive subsets. Repertoires with fewer than 30,000 or more than 120,000 public chains were left out of co-occurrence clustering, as were about 5 repertoires with anomalous nucleotide sharing. TCRdb provides this immuneACCESS table in a form limited to in-frame rearrangements. Some clones are lacking; in checked studies, under half of them reflect an unresolved V gene, and why the rest are absent is not known. The V and J calls and clone size come from that table; D and trimming were worked out from the DNA. The sample yields about 190,000 clones; 80% were counted once. Clones ranked in the top ten supply about 0.63% of the sample.

The germline ends are 13 bases apart after V is trimmed by 0 bases and J by 7 bases. The germline V gene gives CDR1 as SGDLS and CDR2 as YYNGEE. From the cysteine through the phenylalanine, the CDR3 covers 14 amino acids. Only CDR3 DNA remains: 42 bases, in frame from the first base. What the work shows at the level of the full study, not this receptor alone: In an earlier analysis of fewer than 750 of the donors, most TCR beta V segments were observed in productive rearrangements about 87% or about 30% of the time, broadly matching IMGT annotations. Immune exposure information for the cohort was limited to CMV serostatus. A later analysis associated 16,951 TCR beta sequences with specific HLA alleles at a false discovery rate of 0.05. In a later analysis, most CMV-associated TCR beta chains were found to appear HLA-restricted, with HLA associations seemingly driven largely by CMV exposure. Sequencing depth was assumed to be roughly uniform across donors in the presence/absence analyses, though that assumption may not hold. Because HLA typing was unavailable for some donors at each locus, only the typed subset was used in association tests. Some IMGT-functional V segments, including TRBV6-2 and TRBV6-3, could not be distinguished by the 87-base-pair reads and were therefore excluded. According to the authors, the approach could potentially be generalized to other disease states and immunological phenotypes. In this cohort, only TCR beta chains were sequenced, and detectable features were limited by the absence of alpha or paired-chain data. Three of the identified cytomegalovirus-associated TCR beta chains were confirmed in vitro to be specific for cytomegalovirus antigens. Correlated functional status among segregating V segments might reflect linkage disequilibrium, but an unknown experimental factor could not be ruled out. A cluster of highly shared sequence variants was judged likely to be a technical artifact of the sequencing pipeline. When HLA alleles, especially DR and DQ, strongly co-occurred, TCR associations were difficult to assign to individual alleles. In both the original and validation cohorts, the classifier was reported to diagnose cytomegalovirus status with high specificity and sensitivity. A further reported finding was that TCR beta sequences accurately predicted the HLA-A and HLA-B alleles for most subjects in the first cohort. The study listed 164 TCR beta chains as associated with cytomegalovirus. According to a later analysis, parvovirus B19, influenza, CMV and Epstein-Barr virus appeared linked to several top co-occurrence clusters. Compared with the 666-donor mean, donors in an Asian-associated ancestry cluster had fewer N-insertions in productive TCRs, according to a later genetic analysis. In a later genetic analysis, a missense DCLRE1C variant was associated with V-gene and J-gene trimming of TCR beta chains, and the association was replicated in an independent cohort. A later analysis found that HLA-associated TCR beta chains were more clonally expanded and had lower generation probabilities than equally common non-associated chains. Roughly 17 rarely observed V segments, including chromosome 9 orphons, were excluded from the earlier analysis of approximately 500 of the donors because counts were too low. Most TCR sequences were seen in very few donors, while some public TCRs were found in many individuals. According to a later analysis, TCR association rates differed among HLA loci, with DRB1 alleles showing the most associated TCRs and HLA-C alleles showing the fewest.

The cohort was made up of roughly 670 healthy bone marrow donors. At the time of sampling, all cohort members were nominally healthy, though unrecorded immune exposures were likely present. The donor tested CMV seronegative and was one of the 352 seronegative cohort members. A peripheral blood sample was collected from each donor, and TCR beta sequencing was performed on peripheral blood mononuclear cells. The Qiagen DNeasy Blood Extraction Kit was used to extract genomic DNA from the blood cell samples. Notes on this clone: It lacks a known antigen. It has no much larger one-base neighbor in the sample; base qualities were not kept.

The TCR comes from a boy younger than 18 in good health and CMV-seronegative. The specimen was PBMCs. Recombination linked TRBV9 to TRBJ1-2, and perhaps TRBD1 as D gene, on 5 matching bases. The CDR3 has the sequence CASSVVGRASGYTF. The sequenced DNA: TGTGCCAGCAGCGTAGTCGGCAGGGCCTCTGGCTACACCTTC.